This T cell receptor beta chain was identified in a study of blood T cell repertoires in COVID-19. Looking at the study overall: Samples came from the United States, Italy and Spain, spanning acute and convalescent COVID-19. From T cells, B-cell-depleted T cells, or PBMCs came the material, which was cDNA or gDNA.

Method: immunoSEQ multiplex PCR; TCRdb's copy keeps in-frame clones and lacks some. The table records just under 300,000 clones, 70% to 90% of them present only once. Germline CDR1 is MDHEN and CDR2 is SYDVKM. The CDR3 is made up of 13 amino acids. The trim removed 6 bases at V and 7 bases at J, leaving 5 bases unmatched. A few counts support this clone. Sequences were obtained from peripheral blood. The TCR was taken from a man between 65 and 79 years old with acute or convalescent COVID-19. V gene TRBV28 combines with J gene TRBJ1-2, with 10 bases aligning to TRBD1. The CDR3 is CASRLGTGVGYTF. As DNA, the CDR3 is TGTGCCAGCAGGCTCGGGACAGGGGTTGGCTACACCTTC.